These T cell receptor beta chains were read from a single sample in a study of technical replicates of blood from a few donors. Data came from immunoSEQ multiplex PCR; TCRdb stores just in-frame clones and leaves some out. This sample has some 60,000 clones, with nearly 90% found just once. The sample taken for sequencing was PBMCs. These receptors all come from a human donor in good health. Some clones in this sample may be carry-over from other donors' samples. Each CDR3 is given with its conserved first and last residue. The order of the fields is V gene, J gene, D gene, clone size, CDR3 protein, CDR3 DNA. D genes are given only for firm matches. Size values are once, few and many counts, or a class for expanded clones, and some rows have none.

V gene: TRBV4-2
J gene: TRBJ2-7
D gene: NA
clone size: NA
CDR3 protein: CASSQGGGGDEQYF
CDR3 DNA: TGTGCCAGCAGCCAAGGAGGAGGGGGCGACGAGCAGTACTTC

V gene: TRBV9
J gene: TRBJ1-2
D gene: NA
clone size: NA
CDR3 protein: CASSKAKGLRNYGYTF
CDR3 DNA: TGTGCCAGCAGCAAAGCCAAGGGACTGAGAAACTATGGCTACACCTTC

V gene: TRBV10-3
J gene: TRBJ2-1
D gene: NA
clone size: NA
CDR3 protein: CAISEPPVAGLSYNEQFF
CDR3 DNA: TGTGCCATCAGTGAGCCACCCGTTGCGGGTCTCTCCTACAATGAGCAGTTCTTC

V gene: TRBV7-2
J gene: TRBJ1-6
D gene: NA
clone size: NA
CDR3 protein: CASSLVGRATNSPLHF
CDR3 DNA: TGTGCCAGCAGCTTAGTTGGGCGGGCTACTAATTCACCCCTCCACTTT

V gene: TRBV7-9
J gene: TRBJ2-7
D gene: NA
clone size: NA
CDR3 protein: CASSQGGSSYEQYF
CDR3 DNA: TGTGCCAGCAGTCAAGGCGGCAGCTCCTACGAGCAGTACTTC

V gene: TRBV7-3
J gene: TRBJ2-2
D gene: NA
clone size: NA
CDR3 protein: CASSLSGIQANTGELFF
CDR3 DNA: TGTGCCAGCAGCTTAAGTGGGATACAGGCGAACACCGGGGAGCTGTTTTTT

V gene: TRBV12-5
J gene: TRBJ1-2
D gene: NA
clone size: few
CDR3 protein: CASGLVPLGGYTF
CDR3 DNA: TGTGCTAGTGGTTTGGTACCTCTCGGGGGCTACACCTTC

V gene: TRBV6-5
J gene: TRBJ2-5
D gene: NA
clone size: NA
CDR3 protein: CASSSLGETQYF
CDR3 DNA: TGTGCCAGCAGTTCTCTCGGGGAGACCCAGTACTTC

V gene: TRBV4-3
J gene: TRBJ1-3
D gene: NA
clone size: NA
CDR3 protein: CASSQDSVAGNTIYF
CDR3 DNA: TGCGCCAGCAGCCAAGATTCGGTCGCTGGAAACACCATATATTTT

V gene: TRBV5-8
J gene: TRBJ2-1
D gene: TRBD2
clone size: NA
CDR3 protein: CASSLVSSSGSYEQFF
CDR3 DNA: TGTGCCAGCAGCTTGGTGTCATCTAGCGGGAGCTATGAGCAGTTCTTC

V gene: TRBV7-8
J gene: TRBJ1-1
D gene: NA
clone size: NA
CDR3 protein: CASSFRDKQPNTEAFF
CDR3 DNA: TGTGCCAGCAGCTTCCGGGACAAGCAACCGAACACTGAAGCTTTCTTT

V gene: TRBV6-6
J gene: TRBJ1-5
D gene: TRBD1
clone size: few
CDR3 protein: CASSPGQSSPQHF
CDR3 DNA: TGTGCCAGCAGTCCGGGACAGTCCTCGCCCCAGCATTTT

V gene: TRBV27
J gene: TRBJ1-5
D gene: NA
clone size: NA
CDR3 protein: CASSVRGNSNQPQHF
CDR3 DNA: TGTGCCAGCTCAGTTCGGGGGAATAGCAATCAGCCCCAGCATTTT

V gene: TRBV7-2
J gene: TRBJ2-1
D gene: TRBD1
clone size: NA
CDR3 protein: CASSGDRGRYNEQFF
CDR3 DNA: TGTGCCAGCAGCGGGGACAGGGGACGCTACAATGAGCAGTTCTTC

V gene: TRBV10-3
J gene: TRBJ1-4
D gene: TRBD1
clone size: NA
CDR3 protein: CAIRRQGVHEKLFF
CDR3 DNA: TGTGCCATCAGAAGACAGGGCGTTCATGAAAAACTGTTTTTT

V gene: TRBV6-6
J gene: TRBJ1-3
D gene: NA
clone size: NA
CDR3 protein: CASTNRLDSGNTIYF
CDR3 DNA: TGTGCCAGCACAAACAGGCTTGACTCTGGAAACACCATATATTTT

V gene: TRBV4-3
J gene: TRBJ2-3
D gene: TRBD2
clone size: NA
CDR3 protein: CASSQASGRNADTQYF
CDR3 DNA: TGCGCCAGCAGCCAAGCTAGCGGGAGGAATGCAGATACGCAGTATTTT

V gene: TRBV5-1
J gene: TRBJ2-2
D gene: NA
clone size: NA
CDR3 protein: CASSSTGNANTGELFF
CDR3 DNA: TGCGCCAGCAGCTCAACAGGGAACGCGAACACCGGGGAGCTGTTTTTT

V gene: TRBV6-6
J gene: TRBJ2-7
D gene: NA
clone size: NA
CDR3 protein: CASSYSTPQPYEQYF
CDR3 DNA: TGTGCCAGCAGTTACTCGACTCCGCAGCCCTACGAGCAGTACTTC

V gene: TRBV5-1
J gene: TRBJ1-2
D gene: TRBD1
clone size: NA
CDR3 protein: CASSEGQGGYGYTF
CDR3 DNA: TGCGCCAGCAGCGAAGGACAGGGCGGCTATGGCTACACCTTC

V gene: TRBV7-2
J gene: TRBJ2-1
D gene: TRBD2
clone size: NA
CDR3 protein: CASSPEGASGSSYNEQFF
CDR3 DNA: TGTGCCAGCAGCCCCGAGGGCGCTAGCGGGTCCTCCTACAATGAGCAGTTCTTC

V gene: TRBV7-3
J gene: TRBJ1-3
D gene: NA
clone size: NA
CDR3 protein: CASARGSGNTIYF
CDR3 DNA: TGTGCCAGCGCGCGGGGCTCTGGAAACACCATATATTTT

V gene: TRBV9
J gene: TRBJ2-2
D gene: NA
clone size: NA
CDR3 protein: CASSAPPSPGELFF
CDR3 DNA: TGTGCCAGCAGCGCCCCCCCGAGTCCCGGGGAGCTGTTTTTT

V gene: TRBV7-2
J gene: TRBJ2-7
D gene: NA
clone size: NA
CDR3 protein: CASSLFPEHEQYF
CDR3 DNA: TGTGCCAGCAGCTTATTCCCCGAGCACGAGCAGTACTTC

V gene: TRBV27
J gene: TRBJ1-1
D gene: TRBD1
clone size: NA
CDR3 protein: CASSTGTGRDTEAFF
CDR3 DNA: TGTGCCAGCAGTACCGGGACAGGGAGGGACACTGAAGCTTTCTTT

V gene: TRBV12-5
J gene: TRBJ1-1
D gene: NA
clone size: NA
CDR3 protein: CASGNSGGTEAFF
CDR3 DNA: TGTGCTAGTGGGAACTCGGGGGGAACTGAAGCTTTCTTT

V gene: TRBV5-6
J gene: TRBJ2-2
D gene: TRBD1
clone size: NA
CDR3 protein: CASSIEYLAGGLNTGELFF
CDR3 DNA: TGTGCCAGCAGTATCGAATACCTGGCAGGGGGCTTGAACACCGGGGAGCTGTTTTTT

V gene: TRBV19
J gene: TRBJ2-7
D gene: TRBD2
clone size: NA
CDR3 protein: CASSMGTSGGRLGTQYF
CDR3 DNA: TGTGCCAGTAGTATGGGGACTAGCGGAGGCCGTTTGGGAACGCAGTACTTC

V gene: TRBV9
J gene: TRBJ2-3
D gene: TRBD2
clone size: NA
CDR3 protein: CASSGVAGGRLTDTQYF
CDR3 DNA: TGTGCCAGCAGCGGCGTGGCGGGGGGCCGTCTTACAGATACGCAGTATTTT

V gene: TRBV4-2
J gene: TRBJ2-7
D gene: TRBD1
clone size: NA
CDR3 protein: CASSHPGQGSYEQYF
CDR3 DNA: TGTGCCAGCAGCCATCCGGGACAGGGGTCCTACGAGCAGTACTTC

V gene: TRBV4-3
J gene: TRBJ1-1
D gene: NA
clone size: few
CDR3 protein: CASSQDHRGDTEAFF
CDR3 DNA: TGCGCCAGCAGCCAAGATCATCGGGGGGACACTGAAGCTTTCTTT

V gene: TRBV11-2
J gene: TRBJ1-5
D gene: NA
clone size: NA
CDR3 protein: CASSFRGNQPQHF
CDR3 DNA: TGTGCCAGCAGCTTTAGGGGGAATCAGCCCCAGCATTTT

V gene: TRBV12-5
J gene: TRBJ2-7
D gene: TRBD1
clone size: NA
CDR3 protein: CASGLASQGNYEQYF
CDR3 DNA: TGTGCTAGTGGTTTGGCCTCACAGGGGAACTACGAGCAGTACTTC

V gene: TRBV4-1
J gene: TRBJ2-1
D gene: NA
clone size: NA
CDR3 protein: CASSQEVGSNEQFF
CDR3 DNA: TGCGCCAGCAGCCAAGAAGTCGGGAGCAATGAGCAGTTCTTC

V gene: TRBV7-2
J gene: TRBJ1-5
D gene: NA
clone size: NA
CDR3 protein: CASSTHREQPQHF
CDR3 DNA: TGTGCCAGCAGCACCCACAGGGAGCAACCCCAGCATTTT

V gene: TRBV20-1
J gene: TRBJ2-1
D gene: NA
clone size: NA
CDR3 protein: CSASLSSEQFF
CDR3 DNA: TGCAGTGCTAGCCTTAGTTCTGAGCAGTTCTTC

V gene: TRBV2
J gene: TRBJ2-6
D gene: TRBD1
clone size: NA
CDR3 protein: CASRGGTGAGANVLTF
CDR3 DNA: TGTGCCAGCAGGGGGGGGACAGGGGCTGGGGCCAACGTCCTGACTTTC

V gene: TRBV2
J gene: TRBJ2-7
D gene: TRBD2
clone size: NA
CDR3 protein: CASWDPRTSGRSHEQYF
CDR3 DNA: TGTGCCAGCTGGGACCCGAGGACTAGCGGGAGGTCCCACGAGCAGTACTTC

V gene: TRBV6-5
J gene: TRBJ1-2
D gene: TRBD1
clone size: NA
CDR3 protein: CAIRQGGGYGYTF
CDR3 DNA: TGTGCCATCCGACAGGGGGGTGGATATGGCTACACCTTC

V gene: TRBV6-1
J gene: TRBJ2-6
D gene: NA
clone size: NA
CDR3 protein: CASSPSPSGANVLTF
CDR3 DNA: TGTGCCAGCAGCCCGTCCCCTTCGGGGGCCAACGTCCTGACTTTC

V gene: TRBV6-5
J gene: TRBJ2-1
D gene: TRBD2
clone size: once
CDR3 protein: CASSTTSGRLREQFF
CDR3 DNA: TGTGCCAGCAGCACCACCAGCGGGAGGTTGCGTGAGCAGTTCTTC

V gene: TRBV6-6
J gene: TRBJ2-1
D gene: TRBD1
clone size: NA
CDR3 protein: CASSRQGVEQFF
CDR3 DNA: TGTGCCAGCAGCAGACAGGGGGTTGAGCAGTTCTTC

V gene: TRBV6-5
J gene: TRBJ1-1
D gene: NA
clone size: NA
CDR3 protein: CASSYAARGQNTEAFF
CDR3 DNA: TGTGCCAGCAGTTACGCTGCGCGGGGTCAGAACACTGAAGCTTTCTTT

V gene: TRBV6-6
J gene: TRBJ1-3
D gene: NA
clone size: NA
CDR3 protein: CASTTGSGNTIYF
CDR3 DNA: TGTGCCAGCACCACGGGCTCTGGAAACACCATATATTTT

V gene: TRBV25-1
J gene: TRBJ1-2
D gene: NA
clone size: once
CDR3 protein: CASSEGGAKFGDYGYTF
CDR3 DNA: TGTGCCAGCAGTGAAGGGGGCGCGAAATTCGGGGACTATGGCTACACCTTC

V gene: TRBV2
J gene: TRBJ1-2
D gene: NA
clone size: NA
CDR3 protein: CASSEVLQGRGGYTF
CDR3 DNA: TGTGCCAGCAGTGAAGTTCTCCAGGGGCGCGGTGGCTACACCTTC

V gene: TRBV2
J gene: TRBJ1-3
D gene: NA
clone size: once
CDR3 protein: CASRPTGTGNTIYF
CDR3 DNA: TGTGCCAGCAGGCCTACAGGGACGGGAAACACCATATATTTT

V gene: TRBV18
J gene: TRBJ2-5
D gene: NA
clone size: NA
CDR3 protein: CASSIADQETQYF
CDR3 DNA: TGTGCCAGCTCAATAGCGGATCAAGAGACCCAGTACTTC